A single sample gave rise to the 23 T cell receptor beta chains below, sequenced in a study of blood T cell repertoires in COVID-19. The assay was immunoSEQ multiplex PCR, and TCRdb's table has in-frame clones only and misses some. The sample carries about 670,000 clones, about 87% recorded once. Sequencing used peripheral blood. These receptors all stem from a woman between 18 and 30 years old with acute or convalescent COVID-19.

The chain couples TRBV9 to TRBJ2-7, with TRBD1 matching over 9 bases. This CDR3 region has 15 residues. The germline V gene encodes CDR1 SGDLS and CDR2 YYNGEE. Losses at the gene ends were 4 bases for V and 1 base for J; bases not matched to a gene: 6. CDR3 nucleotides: TGTGCCAGCAGCTTGGGGACAGGGTTATCCTACGAGCAGTACTTC. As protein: CASSLGTGLSYEQYF.

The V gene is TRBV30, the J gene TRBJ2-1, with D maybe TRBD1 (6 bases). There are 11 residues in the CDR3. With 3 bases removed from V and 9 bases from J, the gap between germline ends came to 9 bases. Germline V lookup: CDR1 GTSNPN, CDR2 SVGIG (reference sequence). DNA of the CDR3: TGTGCCTGGAGGTTAGGGGGTGAGCAGTTCTTC. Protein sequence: CAWRLGGEQFF.

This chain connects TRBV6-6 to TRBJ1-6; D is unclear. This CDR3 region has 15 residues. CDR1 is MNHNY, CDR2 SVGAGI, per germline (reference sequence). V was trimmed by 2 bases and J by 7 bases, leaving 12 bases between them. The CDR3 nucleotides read TGTGCCAGCAGTTACCCGTGGACTGACAATTCACCCCTCCACTTT. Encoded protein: CASSYPWTDNSPLHF.

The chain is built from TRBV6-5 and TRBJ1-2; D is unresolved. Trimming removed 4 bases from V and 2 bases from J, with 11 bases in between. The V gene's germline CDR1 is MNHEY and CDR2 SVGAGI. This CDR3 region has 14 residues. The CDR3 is CASSSRGLNYGYTF. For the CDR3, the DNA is TGTGCCAGCAGTTCAAGAGGACTCAACTATGGCTACACCTTC.

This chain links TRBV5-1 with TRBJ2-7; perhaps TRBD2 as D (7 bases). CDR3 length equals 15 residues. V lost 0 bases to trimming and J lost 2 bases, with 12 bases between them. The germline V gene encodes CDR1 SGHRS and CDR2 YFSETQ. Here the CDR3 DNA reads TGCGCCAGCAGCTTGGGCGGGGGCCTCACCTACGAGCAGTACTTC. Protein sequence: CASSLGGGLTYEQYF.

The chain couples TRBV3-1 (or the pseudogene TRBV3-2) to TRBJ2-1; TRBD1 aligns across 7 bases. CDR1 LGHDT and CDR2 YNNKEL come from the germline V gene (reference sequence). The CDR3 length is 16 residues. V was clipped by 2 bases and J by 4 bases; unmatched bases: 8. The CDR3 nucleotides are TGTGCCAGCAGCCAACCCCAGGGGGACGGATACAATGAGCAGTTCTTC. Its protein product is CASSQPQGDGYNEQFF.

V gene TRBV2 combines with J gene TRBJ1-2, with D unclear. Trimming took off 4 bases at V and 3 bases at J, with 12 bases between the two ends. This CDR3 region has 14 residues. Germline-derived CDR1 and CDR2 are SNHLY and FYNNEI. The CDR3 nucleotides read TGTGCCAGCAGTGGTTGGAGTGGCGACTATGGCTACACCTTC. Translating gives CASSGWSGDYGYTF.

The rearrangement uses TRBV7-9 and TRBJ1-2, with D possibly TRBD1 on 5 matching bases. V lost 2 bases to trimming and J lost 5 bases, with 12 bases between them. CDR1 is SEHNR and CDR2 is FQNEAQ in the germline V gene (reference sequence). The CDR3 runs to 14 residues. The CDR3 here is CASSLTQGQYGYTF. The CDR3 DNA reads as TGTGCCAGCAGCTTAACGCAGGGCCAATATGGCTACACCTTC.

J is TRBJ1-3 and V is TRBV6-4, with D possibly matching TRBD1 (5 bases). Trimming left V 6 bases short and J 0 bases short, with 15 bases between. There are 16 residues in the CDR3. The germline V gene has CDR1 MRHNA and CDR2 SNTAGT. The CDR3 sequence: CASSPIGHLSGNTIYF. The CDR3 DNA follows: TGTGCCAGCAGCCCCATCGGACACCTCTCTGGAAACACCATATATTTT.

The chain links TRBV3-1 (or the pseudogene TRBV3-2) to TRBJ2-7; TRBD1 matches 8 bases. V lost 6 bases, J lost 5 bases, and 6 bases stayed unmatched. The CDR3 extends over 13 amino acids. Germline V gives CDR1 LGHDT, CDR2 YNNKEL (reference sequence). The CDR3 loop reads CASSRGQDDEQYF. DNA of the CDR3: TGTGCCAGCAGTAGGGGACAGGACGACGAGCAGTACTTC.

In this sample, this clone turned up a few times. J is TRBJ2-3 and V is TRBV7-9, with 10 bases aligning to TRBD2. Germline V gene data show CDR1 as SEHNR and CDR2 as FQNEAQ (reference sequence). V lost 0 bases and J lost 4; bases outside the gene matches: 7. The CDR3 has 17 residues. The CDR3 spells CASSLASSGGGADTQYF. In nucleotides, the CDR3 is TGTGCCAGCAGCTTAGCGTCTAGCGGGGGAGGGGCAGATACGCAGTATTTT.

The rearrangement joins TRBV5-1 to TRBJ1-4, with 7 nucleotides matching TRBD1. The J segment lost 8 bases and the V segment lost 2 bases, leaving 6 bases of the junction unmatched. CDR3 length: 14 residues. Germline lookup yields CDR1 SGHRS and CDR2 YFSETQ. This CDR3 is CASSFGDSPEKLFF. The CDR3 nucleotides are TGCGCCAGCAGCTTCGGGGACAGCCCCGAAAAACTGTTTTTT.

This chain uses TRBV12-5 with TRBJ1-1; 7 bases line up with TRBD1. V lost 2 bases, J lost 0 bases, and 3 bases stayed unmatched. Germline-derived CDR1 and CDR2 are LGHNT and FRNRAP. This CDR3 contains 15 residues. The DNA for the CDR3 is TGTGCTAGTGGTTTGAAAGACAGGGTGAACACTGAAGCTTTCTTT. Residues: CASGLKDRVNTEAFF.

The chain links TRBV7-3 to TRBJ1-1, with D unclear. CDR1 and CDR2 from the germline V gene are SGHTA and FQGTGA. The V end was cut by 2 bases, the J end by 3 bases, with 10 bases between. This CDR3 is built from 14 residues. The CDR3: CASSLGPGYTEAFF. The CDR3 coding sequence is TGTGCCAGCAGCTTAGGTCCGGGGTACACTGAAGCTTTCTTT.

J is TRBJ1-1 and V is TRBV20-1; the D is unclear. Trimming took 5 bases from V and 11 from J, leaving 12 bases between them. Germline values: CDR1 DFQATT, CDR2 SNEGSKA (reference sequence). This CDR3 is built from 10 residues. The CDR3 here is CSASQVRAFF. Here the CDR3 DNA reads TGCAGTGCTTCCCAGGTCAGGGCTTTCTTT.

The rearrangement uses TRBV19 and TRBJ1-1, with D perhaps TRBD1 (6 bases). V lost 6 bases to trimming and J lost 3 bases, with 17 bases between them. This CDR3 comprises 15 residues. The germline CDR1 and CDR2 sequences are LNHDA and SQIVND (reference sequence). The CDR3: CASRAQGGGYTEAFF. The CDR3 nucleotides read TGTGCCAGTAGGGCACAGGGTGGGGGATACACTGAAGCTTTCTTT.

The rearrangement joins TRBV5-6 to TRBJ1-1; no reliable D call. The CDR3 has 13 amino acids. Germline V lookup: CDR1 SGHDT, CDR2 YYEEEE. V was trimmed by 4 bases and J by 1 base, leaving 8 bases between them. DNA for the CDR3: TGTGCCAGCAGCCGTGAGGGGAACACTGAAGCTTTCTTT. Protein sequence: CASSREGNTEAFF.

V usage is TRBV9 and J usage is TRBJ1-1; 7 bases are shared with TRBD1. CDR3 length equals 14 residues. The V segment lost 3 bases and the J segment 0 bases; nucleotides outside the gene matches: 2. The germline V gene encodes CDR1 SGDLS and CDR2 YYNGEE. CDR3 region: CASSGGGVNTEAFF. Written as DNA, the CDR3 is TGTGCCAGCAGCGGAGGGGGCGTGAACACTGAAGCTTTCTTT.

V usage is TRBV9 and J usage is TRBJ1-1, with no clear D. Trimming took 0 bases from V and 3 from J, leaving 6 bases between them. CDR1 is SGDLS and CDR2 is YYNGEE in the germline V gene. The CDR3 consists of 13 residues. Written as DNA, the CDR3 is TGTGCCAGCAGCGTAGTCCCGTACACTGAAGCTTTCTTT. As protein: CASSVVPYTEAFF.

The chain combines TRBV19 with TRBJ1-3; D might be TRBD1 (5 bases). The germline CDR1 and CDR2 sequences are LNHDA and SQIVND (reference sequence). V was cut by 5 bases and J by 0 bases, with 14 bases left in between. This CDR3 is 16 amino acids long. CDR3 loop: CASSAIRASSGNTIYF. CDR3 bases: TGTGCCAGTAGTGCTATCAGGGCGTCCTCTGGAAACACCATATATTTT.

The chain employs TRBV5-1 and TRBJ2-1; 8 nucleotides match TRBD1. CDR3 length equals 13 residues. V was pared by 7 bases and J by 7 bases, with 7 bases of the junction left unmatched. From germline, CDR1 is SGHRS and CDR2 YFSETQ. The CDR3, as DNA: TGCGCCAGCCGGACAGGGCAGGATAATGAGCAGTTCTTC. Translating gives CASRTGQDNEQFF.

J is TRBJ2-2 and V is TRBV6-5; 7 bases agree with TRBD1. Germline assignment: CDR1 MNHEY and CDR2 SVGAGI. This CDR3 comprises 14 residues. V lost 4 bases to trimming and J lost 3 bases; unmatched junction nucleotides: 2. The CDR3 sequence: CASSWDSYTGELFF. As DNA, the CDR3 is TGTGCCAGCAGTTGGGACAGTTACACCGGGGAGCTGTTTTTT.

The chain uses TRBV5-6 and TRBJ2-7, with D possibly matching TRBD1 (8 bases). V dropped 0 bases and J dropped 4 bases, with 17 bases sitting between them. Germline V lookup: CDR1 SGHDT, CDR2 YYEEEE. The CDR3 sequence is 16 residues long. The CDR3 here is CASSLAGGGGFYEQYF. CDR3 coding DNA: TGTGCCAGCAGCTTGGCAGGGGGCGGGGGATTTTACGAGCAGTACTTC.